This T cell receptor beta chain was recorded in a study of T-cell reconstitution after alpha-beta-depleted transplantation in children. A TCRbeta library incorporating unique molecular identifiers was prepared. TCRdb ran MiXCR on the PCR reads and lists one entry per CDR3 protein. The data contain nearly 550,000 distinct CDR3 sequences, 15% to 20% of them singletons. A note on this clonotype: One end of the junction fails to match germline, which may point to a read error.

Germline loops: CDR1 LGHDT, CDR2 YNNKEL (reference sequence). The length of the CDR3 is 15 residues. The clonotype was recovered from a human donor who donated a stem cell graft to a child with acute lymphoblastic leukemia. The chain couples TRBV3-1 to TRBJ1-5, with a possible D match to TRBD1 (6 bases). The sample here was PBMCs from the stem cell graft donor, taken from the stem cell graft. The CDR3 sequence: CASSQAGGGLQPQHF. The CDR3 DNA reads as TGTGCCAGCAGTCAAGCTGGGGGGGGGCTTCAGCCCCAGCATTTT.